This T cell receptor (beta chain) derives from a study of early T cells in non-severe SARS-CoV-2 infection. About the research overall: Sequencing of bulk RNA from unsorted whole blood was done, without chain pairing.

Each cDNA molecule carried a unique molecular identifier. TCRdb reanalysed the 5' RACE reads using MiXCR and keeps one entry per CDR3 protein. The table includes around 27,000 distinct CDR3 sequences, approximately 2.9% detected once. This clonotype was recorded many times. The germline CDR1 and CDR2 sequences are DFQATT and SNEGSKA (reference sequence). The CDR3 consists of 13 residues. V was clipped by 5 bases and J by 1 base, with 11 bases between them. The genes are TRBV20-1 and TRBJ1-1, with unresolved D. The specimen sequenced was whole blood. This receptor was obtained from an adult who was a healthcare worker with PCR-confirmed SARS-CoV-2 infection or an uninfected control (not recorded which). DNA of the CDR3: TGCAGTGCTCGCCCTTCCGGGAACACTGAAGCTTTCTTT. Translating gives CSARPSGNTEAFF.